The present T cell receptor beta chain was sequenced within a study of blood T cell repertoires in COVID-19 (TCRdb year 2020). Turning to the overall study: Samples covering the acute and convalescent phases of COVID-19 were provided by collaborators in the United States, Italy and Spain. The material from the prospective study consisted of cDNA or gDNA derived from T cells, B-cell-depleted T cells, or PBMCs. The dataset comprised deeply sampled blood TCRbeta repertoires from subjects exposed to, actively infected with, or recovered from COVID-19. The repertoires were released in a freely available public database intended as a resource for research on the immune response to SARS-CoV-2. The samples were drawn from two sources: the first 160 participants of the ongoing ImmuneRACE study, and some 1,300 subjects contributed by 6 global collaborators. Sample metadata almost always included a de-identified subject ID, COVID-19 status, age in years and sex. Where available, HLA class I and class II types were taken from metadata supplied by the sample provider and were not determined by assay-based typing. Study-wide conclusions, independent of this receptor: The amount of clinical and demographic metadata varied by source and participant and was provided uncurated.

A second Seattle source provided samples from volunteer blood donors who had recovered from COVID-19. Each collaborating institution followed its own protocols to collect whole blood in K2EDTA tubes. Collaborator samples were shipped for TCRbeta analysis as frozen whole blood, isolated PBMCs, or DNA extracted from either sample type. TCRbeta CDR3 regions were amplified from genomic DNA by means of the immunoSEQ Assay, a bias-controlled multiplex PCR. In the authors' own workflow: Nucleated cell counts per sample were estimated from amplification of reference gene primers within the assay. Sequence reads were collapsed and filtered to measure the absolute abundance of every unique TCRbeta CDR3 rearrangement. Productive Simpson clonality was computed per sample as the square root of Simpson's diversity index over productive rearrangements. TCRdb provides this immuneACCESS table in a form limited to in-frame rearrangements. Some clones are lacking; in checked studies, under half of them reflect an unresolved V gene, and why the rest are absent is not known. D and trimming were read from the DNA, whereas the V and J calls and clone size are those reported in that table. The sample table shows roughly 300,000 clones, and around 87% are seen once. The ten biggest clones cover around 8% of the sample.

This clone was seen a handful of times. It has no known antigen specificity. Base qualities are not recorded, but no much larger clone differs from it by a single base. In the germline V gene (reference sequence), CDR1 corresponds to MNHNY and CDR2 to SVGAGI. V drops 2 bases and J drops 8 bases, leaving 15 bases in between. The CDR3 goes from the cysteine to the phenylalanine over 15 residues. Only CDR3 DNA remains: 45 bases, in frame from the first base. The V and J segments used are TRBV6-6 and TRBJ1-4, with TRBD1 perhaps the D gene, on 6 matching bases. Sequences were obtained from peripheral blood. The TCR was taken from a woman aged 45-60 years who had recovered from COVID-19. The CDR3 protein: CASSYRDTRGEKLFF. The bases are TGTGCCAGCAGTTACCGGGACACCCGAGGGGAAAAACTGTTTTTT.